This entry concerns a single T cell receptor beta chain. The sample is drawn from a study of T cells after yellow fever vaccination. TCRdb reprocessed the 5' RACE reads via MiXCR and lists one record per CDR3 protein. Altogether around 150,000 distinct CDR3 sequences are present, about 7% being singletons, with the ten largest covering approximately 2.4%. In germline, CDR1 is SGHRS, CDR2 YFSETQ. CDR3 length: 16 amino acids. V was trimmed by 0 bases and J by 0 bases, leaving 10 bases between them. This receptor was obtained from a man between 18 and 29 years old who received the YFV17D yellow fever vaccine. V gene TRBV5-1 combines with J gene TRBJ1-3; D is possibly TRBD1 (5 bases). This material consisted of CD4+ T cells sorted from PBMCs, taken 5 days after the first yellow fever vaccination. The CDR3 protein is CASSLGRDSSGNTIYF. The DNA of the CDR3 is TGCGCCAGCAGCTTGGGTCGCGACAGCTCTGGAAACACCATATATTTT.